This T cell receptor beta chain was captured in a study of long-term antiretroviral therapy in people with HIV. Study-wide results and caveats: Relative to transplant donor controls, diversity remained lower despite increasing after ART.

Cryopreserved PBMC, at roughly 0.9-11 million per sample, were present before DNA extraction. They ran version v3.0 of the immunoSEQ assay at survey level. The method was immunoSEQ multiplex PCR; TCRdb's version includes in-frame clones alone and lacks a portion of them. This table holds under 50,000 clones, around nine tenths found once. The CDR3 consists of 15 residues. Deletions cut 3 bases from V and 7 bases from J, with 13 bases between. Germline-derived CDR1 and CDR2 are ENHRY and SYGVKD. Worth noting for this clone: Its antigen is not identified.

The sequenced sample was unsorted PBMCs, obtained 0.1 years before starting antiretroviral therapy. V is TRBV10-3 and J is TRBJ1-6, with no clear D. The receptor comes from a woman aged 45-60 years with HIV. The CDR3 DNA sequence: TGTGCCATCAGTGATACCCACAGCAAGAATTCACCCCTCCACTTT. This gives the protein CAISDTHSKNSPLHF.